The entry below gives a single T cell receptor (beta chain) sequence along with its context. RNA in amounts of roughly 0.5 to 1 ug was reverse transcribed with random hexamers. A single record per CDR3 protein comes from TCRdb applying MiXCR to the immunoSEQ multiplex PCR reads. This repertoire shows about 180,000 distinct CDR3 sequences, 85% to 95% found once; its top ten account for 0.16%. The sample belongs to a study of CD8 T cells in Susac syndrome. The CDR3 runs to 14 residues. Trimming shortened V by 1 base and J by 3 bases, and 10 bases separated the two germline ends. Germline V gene data show CDR1 as SGHVS and CDR2 as FNYEAQ.

The specimen was CD8+ T cells from PBMCs. The receptor comes from a human donor with multiple sclerosis. This chain uses TRBV7-6 with TRBJ2-7; TRBD2 might be the D (5 bases). The CDR3 loop is CASSLELGSYEQYF. In DNA, the CDR3 is TGTGCCAGCAGCTTAGAGCTGGGGAGCTACGAGCAGTACTTC.